What follows are 9 T cell receptor beta chains derived from one specimen sequenced in a study of shared clonotypes between healthy human individuals. This table comes from immunoSEQ multiplex PCR, and its TCRdb copy is limited to in-frame clones, with some not included. Of about 2.4 million clones listed, roughly 93% are singletons. Material for sequencing was naive CD4+ T cells from PBMCs. The subset is: CD45RA+ positively selected. The receptors shown here come from a man younger than 35 in good health. Some clones in this sample may be carry-over from other donors' samples.

The V and J genes are TRBV19 and TRBJ1-5; D ambiguous. Deletions cut 5 bases from V and 4 bases from J, with 15 bases between. The CDR3 is 15 residues long. In germline, CDR1 is LNHDA, CDR2 SQIVND (reference sequence). CDR3 protein: CASSPETGWNQPQHF. As DNA, the CDR3 is TGTGCCAGTAGTCCGGAGACGGGATGGAATCAGCCCCAGCATTTT.

The chain links TRBV5-1 to TRBJ2-3; 7 nucleotides match TRBD1. V lost 4 bases, J lost 2 bases, and 4 bases stayed unmatched. Germline assignment: CDR1 SGHRS and CDR2 YFSETQ. CDR3 length: 14 residues. CDR3: CASSDDRVTDTQYF. DNA for the CDR3: TGCGCCAGCAGCGACGACAGGGTCACAGATACGCAGTATTTT. The full variable domain, with the rest looked up from reference TRBV5-1 and TRBJ2-3, is KAGVTQTPRYLIKTRGQQVTLSCSPISGHRSVSWYQQTPGQGLQFLFEYFSETQRNKGNFPGRFSGRQFSNSRSEMNVSTLELGDSALYLCASSDDRVTDTQYFGPGTRLTVL.

This chain uses TRBV2 with TRBJ2-7, with 8 bases matching TRBD1. Trimming at V came to 0 bases and at J to 9 bases, leaving 19 bases not matched to a gene. Germline V gene lookup returns CDR1 SNHLY and CDR2 FYNNEI. The CDR3 sequence is 18 residues long. The CDR3 nucleotides are TGTGCCAGCAGTGAAGCAACGTGGGCGGGGACAGGAAGATCGGGGCAGTACTTC. Translated, it gives CASSEATWAGTGRSGQYF.

The chain combines TRBV7-2 with TRBJ2-7; possible D gene TRBD1, 6 bases. Germline CDR1 and CDR2: SGHTA and FQGNSA. This CDR3 contains 17 residues. The V end lost 0 bases, the J end lost 3 bases, and 18 bases lay between the germline ends. The CDR3 is CASSLASWQGNFYEQYF. The DNA for the CDR3 is TGTGCCAGCAGCTTAGCGTCTTGGCAGGGGAACTTCTACGAGCAGTACTTC. The full variable domain, with the rest looked up from reference TRBV7-2 and TRBJ2-7, is GAGVSQSPSNKVTEKGKDVELRCDPISGHTALYWYRQSLGQGLEFLIYFQGNSAPDKSGLPSDRFSAERTGGSVSTLTIQRTQQEDSAVYLCASSLASWQGNFYEQYFGPGTRLTVT.

As to this clone: Other nucleotide sequences from this sample produce the same CDR3. This chain joins TRBV6-5 and TRBJ2-7, with 9 nucleotides matching TRBD2. This CDR3 has 14 amino acids. Per germline, CDR1 MNHEY and CDR2 SVGAGI. Trimming at V came to 6 bases and at J to 1 base, leaving 4 bases not matched to a gene. The CDR3 reads CASSLTSGSYEQYF. CDR3 coding DNA: TGTGCCAGCAGCCTTACTAGCGGGTCCTACGAGCAGTACTTC.

This clone was recorded only once. The chain joins TRBV28 to TRBJ1-2; D is possibly TRBD1 (6 bases). CDR1 MDHEN and CDR2 SYDVKM come from the germline V gene. The CDR3 totals 14 residues. Trimming cost V 6 bases and J 6 bases, with 17 bases left between them. The CDR3 nucleotides are TGTGCCAGCAGCCGCATCGGGGGGCTCAATGGCTACACCTTC. It translates to CASSRIGGLNGYTF.

The chain couples TRBV7-2 to TRBJ1-1, with TRBD1 matching 8 bases. The CDR3 sequence is 15 residues long. Germline V gives CDR1 SGHTA, CDR2 FQGNSA. J lost 0 bases, V lost 5 bases, and 5 bases had no gene match. The CDR3 DNA sequence: TGTGCCAGCAGCGACAGGGGCACCATGAACACTGAAGCTTTCTTT. Its translation: CASSDRGTMNTEAFF.

The genes are TRBV6-6 and TRBJ1-4; no definite D call. Trimming removed 8 bases from V and 5 bases from J, with 12 bases in between. Germline V lookup: CDR1 MNHNY, CDR2 SVGAGI (reference sequence). The CDR3 totals 13 residues. The CDR3 reads CASGSRVNEKLFF. The CDR3 DNA is TGTGCCAGCGGGAGCCGGGTAAATGAAAAACTGTTTTTT.

With regard to this clone: Additional DNA sequences in this sample encode the identical CDR3. The chain joins TRBV5-1 to TRBJ2-1; 14 bases map to TRBD2. This CDR3 is 15 amino acids long. With 4 bases clipped from V and 6 bases from J, the junction kept 3 bases outside the gene matches. In germline, CDR1 is SGHRS, CDR2 YFSETQ. The chain's CDR3 is CASSGGTSGSNEQFF. CDR3 in DNA: TGCGCCAGCAGCGGAGGGACTAGCGGGAGCAATGAGCAGTTCTTC.